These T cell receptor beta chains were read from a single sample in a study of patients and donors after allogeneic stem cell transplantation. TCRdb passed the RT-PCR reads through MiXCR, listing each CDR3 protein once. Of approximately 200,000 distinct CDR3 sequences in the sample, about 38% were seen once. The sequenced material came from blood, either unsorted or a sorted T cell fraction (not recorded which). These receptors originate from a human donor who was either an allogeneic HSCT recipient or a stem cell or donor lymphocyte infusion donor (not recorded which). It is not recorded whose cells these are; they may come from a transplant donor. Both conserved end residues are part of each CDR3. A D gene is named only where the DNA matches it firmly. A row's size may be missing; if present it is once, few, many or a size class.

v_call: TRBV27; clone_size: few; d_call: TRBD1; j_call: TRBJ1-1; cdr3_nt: TGTGCCAGCAGTTTCGACAGGGGGCTAAACACTGAAGCTTTCTTT; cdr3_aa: CASSFDRGLNTEAFF
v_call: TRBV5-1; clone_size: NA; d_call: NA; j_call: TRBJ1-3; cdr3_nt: TGCGCCAGCAGACGGGGACCGCCCGACTCTGGAAACACCATATATTTT; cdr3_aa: CASRRGPPDSGNTIYF
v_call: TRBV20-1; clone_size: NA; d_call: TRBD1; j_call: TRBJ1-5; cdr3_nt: TGCAGTGCCCGGCGACAGGGGGCAAGGCAGCCCCAGCATTTT; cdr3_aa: CSARRQGARQPQHF
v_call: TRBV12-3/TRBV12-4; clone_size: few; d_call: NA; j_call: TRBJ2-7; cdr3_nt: TGTGCCAGCAGTGTCGAGGGGCAGGGTGCCTACGAGCAGTACTTC; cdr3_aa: CASSVEGQGAYEQYF
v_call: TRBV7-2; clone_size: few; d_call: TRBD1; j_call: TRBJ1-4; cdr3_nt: TGTGCCAGCAGCGAGGTCCAGGGGGTTGGAAAACTGTTTTTT; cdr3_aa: CASSEVQGVGKLFF
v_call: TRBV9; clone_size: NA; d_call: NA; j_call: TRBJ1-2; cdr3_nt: TGTGCCAGCAGCGTTGCCGGATTTAACTATGGCTACACCTTC; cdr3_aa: CASSVAGFNYGYTF
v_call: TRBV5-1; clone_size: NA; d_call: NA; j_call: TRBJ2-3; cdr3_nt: TGCGCCAGCAGCCCAACTGATTCTAGGTATACGCAGTATTTT; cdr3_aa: CASSPTDSRYTQYF
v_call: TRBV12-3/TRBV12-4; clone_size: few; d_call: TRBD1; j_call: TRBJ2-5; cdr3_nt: TGTGCCAGCAGTTCCCGACAGGGGCAGCAAGAGACCCAGTACTTC; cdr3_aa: CASSSRQGQQETQYF
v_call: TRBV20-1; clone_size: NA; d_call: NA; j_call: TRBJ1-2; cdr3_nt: TGCAGTGCTAGAATAAAGAACTATGGCTACACCTTC; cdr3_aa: CSARIKNYGYTF
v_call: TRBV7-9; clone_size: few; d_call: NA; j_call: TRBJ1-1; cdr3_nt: TGTGCCAGCAGCTTACGACAGTGGGGCGCTGAAGCTTTCTTT; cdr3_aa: CASSLRQWGAEAFF
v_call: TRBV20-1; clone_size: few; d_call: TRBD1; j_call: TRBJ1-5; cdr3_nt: TGCAGTGCTGACAGACGACAGGGCGGTCCCCAGCATTTT; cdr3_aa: CSADRRQGGPQHF
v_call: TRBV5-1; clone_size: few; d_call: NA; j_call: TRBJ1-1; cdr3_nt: TGCGCCAGCAGCTTGAGCGGACTTGAAGCTTTCTTT; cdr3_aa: CASSLSGLEAFF
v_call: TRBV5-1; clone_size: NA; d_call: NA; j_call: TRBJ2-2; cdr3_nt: TGCGCCAGCAGCTTGTCCTTAGCGAACACCGGGGAGCTGTTTTTT; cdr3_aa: CASSLSLANTGELFF
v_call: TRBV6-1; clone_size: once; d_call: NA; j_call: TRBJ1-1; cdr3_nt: TGTGCCAGCAGTGAAGTGGGAAGTAACACTGAAGCTTTCTTT; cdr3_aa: CASSEVGSNTEAFF